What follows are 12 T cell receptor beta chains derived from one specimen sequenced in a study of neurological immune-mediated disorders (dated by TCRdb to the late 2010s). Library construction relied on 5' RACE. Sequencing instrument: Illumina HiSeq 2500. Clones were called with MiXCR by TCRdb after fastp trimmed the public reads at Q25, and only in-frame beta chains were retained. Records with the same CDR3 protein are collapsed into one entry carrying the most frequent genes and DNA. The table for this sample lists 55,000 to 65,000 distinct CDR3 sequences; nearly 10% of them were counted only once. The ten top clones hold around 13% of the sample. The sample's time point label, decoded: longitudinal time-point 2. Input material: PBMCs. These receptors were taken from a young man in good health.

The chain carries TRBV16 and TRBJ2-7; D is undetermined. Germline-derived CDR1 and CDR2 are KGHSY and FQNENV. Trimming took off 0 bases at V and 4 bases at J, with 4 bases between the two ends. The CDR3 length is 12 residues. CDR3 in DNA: TGTGCCAGCAGCCAATCACTATACGAGCAGTACTTC. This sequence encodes CASSQSLYEQYF.

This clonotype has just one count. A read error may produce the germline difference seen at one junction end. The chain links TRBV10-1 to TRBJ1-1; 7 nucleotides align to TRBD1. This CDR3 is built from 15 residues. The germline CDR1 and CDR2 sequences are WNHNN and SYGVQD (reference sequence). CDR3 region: CASRPRQGMNTESFF. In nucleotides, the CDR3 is TGCGCCAGCAGGCCTCGACAGGGAATGAACACTGAATCTTTCTTT.

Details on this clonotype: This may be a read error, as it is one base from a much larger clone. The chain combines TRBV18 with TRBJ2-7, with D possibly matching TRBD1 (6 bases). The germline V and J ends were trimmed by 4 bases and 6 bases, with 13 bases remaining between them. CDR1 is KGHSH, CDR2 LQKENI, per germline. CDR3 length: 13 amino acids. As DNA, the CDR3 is TGTGCCAGCTCACTAGGACAGATGGCCGAGCAGTACTTC. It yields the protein CASSLGQMAEQYF.

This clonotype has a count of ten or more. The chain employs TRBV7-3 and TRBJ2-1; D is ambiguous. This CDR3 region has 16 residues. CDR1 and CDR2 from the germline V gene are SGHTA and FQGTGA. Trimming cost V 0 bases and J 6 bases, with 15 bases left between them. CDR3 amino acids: CASSLTGDSRLNEQFF. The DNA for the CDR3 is TGTGCCAGCAGCTTAACCGGCGACTCCCGTCTCAATGAGCAGTTCTTC.

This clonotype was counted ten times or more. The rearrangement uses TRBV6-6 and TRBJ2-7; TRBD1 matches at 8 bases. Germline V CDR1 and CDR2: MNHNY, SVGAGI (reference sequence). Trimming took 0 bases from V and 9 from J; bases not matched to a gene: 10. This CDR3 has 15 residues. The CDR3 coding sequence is TGTGCCAGCAGTTACTCAGGGACAGGTAATACGTGGCAGTACTTC. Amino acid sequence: CASSYSGTGNTWQYF.

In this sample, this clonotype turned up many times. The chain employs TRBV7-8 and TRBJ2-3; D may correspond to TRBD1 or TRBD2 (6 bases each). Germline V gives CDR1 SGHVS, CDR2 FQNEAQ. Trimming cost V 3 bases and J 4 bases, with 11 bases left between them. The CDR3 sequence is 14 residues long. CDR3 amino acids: CASSFWGAADTQYF. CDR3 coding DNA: TGTGCCAGCAGCTTTTGGGGGGCGGCAGATACGCAGTATTTT.

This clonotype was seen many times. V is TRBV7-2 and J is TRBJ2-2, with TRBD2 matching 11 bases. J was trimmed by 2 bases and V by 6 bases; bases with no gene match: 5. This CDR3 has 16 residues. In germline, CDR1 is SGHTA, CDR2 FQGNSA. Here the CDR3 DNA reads TGTGCCAGCAGAATAGCGGGGGGGCCTAACACCGGGGAGCTGTTTTTT. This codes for CASRIAGGPNTGELFF.

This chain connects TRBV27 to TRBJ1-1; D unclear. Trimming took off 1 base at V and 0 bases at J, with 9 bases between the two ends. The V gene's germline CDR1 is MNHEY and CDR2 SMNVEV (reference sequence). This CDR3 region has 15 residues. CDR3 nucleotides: TGTGCCAGCAGTTTATTTGCGGTGATGAACACTGAAGCTTTCTTT. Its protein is CASSLFAVMNTEAFF.

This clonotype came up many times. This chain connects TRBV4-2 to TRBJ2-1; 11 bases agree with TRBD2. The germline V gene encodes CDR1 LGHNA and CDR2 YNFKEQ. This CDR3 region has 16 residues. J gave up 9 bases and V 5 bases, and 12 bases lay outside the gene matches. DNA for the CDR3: TGTGCCAGCAGCTACAGCGGGACTAGCGGAGGCGGTGAGCAGTTCTTC. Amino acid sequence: CASSYSGTSGGGEQFF.

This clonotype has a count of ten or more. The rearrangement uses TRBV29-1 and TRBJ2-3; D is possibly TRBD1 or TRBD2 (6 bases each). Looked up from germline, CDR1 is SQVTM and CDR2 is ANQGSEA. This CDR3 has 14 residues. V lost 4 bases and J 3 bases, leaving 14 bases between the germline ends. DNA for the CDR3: TGCAGCGTTGGAACAGGGACTGTTACAGATACGCAGTATTTT. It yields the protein CSVGTGTVTDTQYF.

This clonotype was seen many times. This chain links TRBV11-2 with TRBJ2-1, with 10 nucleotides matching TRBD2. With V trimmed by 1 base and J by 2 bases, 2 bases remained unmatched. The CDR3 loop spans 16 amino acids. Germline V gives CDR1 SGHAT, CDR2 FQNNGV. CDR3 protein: CASSLVGTSAYNEQFF. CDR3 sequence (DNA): TGTGCCAGCAGCTTAGTAGGGACTAGCGCCTACAATGAGCAGTTCTTC. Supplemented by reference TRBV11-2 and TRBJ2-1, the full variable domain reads EAGVAQSPRYKIIEKRQSVAFWCNPISGHATLYWYQQILGQGPKLLIQFQNNGVVDDSQLPKDRFSAERLKGVDSTLKIQPAKLEDSAVYLCASSLVGTSAYNEQFFGPGTRLTVL.

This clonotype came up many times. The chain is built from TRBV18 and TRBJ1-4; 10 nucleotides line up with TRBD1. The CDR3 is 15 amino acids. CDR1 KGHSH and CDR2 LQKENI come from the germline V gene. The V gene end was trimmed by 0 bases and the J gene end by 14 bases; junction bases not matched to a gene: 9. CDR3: CASSPPGQGFSHLFF. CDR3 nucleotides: TGTGCCAGCTCACCACCGGGACAGGGGTTTTCACACCTGTTTTTT.